The 20 T cell receptor beta chains below come from one sample, sequenced in a study of blood T cell repertoires in COVID-19. Clones were read by immunoSEQ multiplex PCR, and TCRdb kept only the in-frame ones, dropping some. Among about 250,000 clones listed, approximately 84% were seen once. Sequenced input: PBMCs or T cells enriched from blood (not recorded which). The receptors shown here come from a man aged 18 to 30 who had recovered from COVID-19.

This sequence joins TRBV28 and TRBJ2-1; 9 nucleotides align to TRBD2. Germline-derived CDR1 and CDR2 are MDHEN and SYDVKM. With V trimmed by 5 bases and J by 12 bases, 17 bases remained unmatched. This CDR3 is 16 amino acids long. The chain's CDR3 is CASSPSRAGGPDWQFF. The CDR3 coding sequence is TGTGCCAGCAGTCCATCGAGGGCGGGAGGGCCCGATTGGCAGTTCTTC.

This sequence joins TRBV3-1 (or the pseudogene TRBV3-2) and TRBJ1-2, with D possibly matching TRBD1 (5 bases). There are 14 residues in the CDR3. The V end lost 1 base, the J end lost 3 bases, and 9 bases lay between the germline ends. Germline loops: CDR1 LGHDT, CDR2 YNNKEL (reference sequence). The CDR3: CASSQGRGDYGYTF. CDR3 coding DNA: TGTGCCAGCAGCCAAGGGCGGGGGGACTATGGCTACACCTTC.

This clone was recorded only once. The chain combines TRBV10-3 with TRBJ2-3, with D perhaps matching TRBD1 (6 bases). Trimming left V 1 base short and J 12 bases short, with 14 bases between. The CDR3 runs to 13 residues. Germline CDR1 ENHRY, CDR2 SYGVKD. The CDR3, as DNA: TGTGCCATCAGTGAGTGGGACACCAGATTACAGTATTTT. This codes for CAISEWDTRLQYF.

CDR3 bases: TGTGCCAGCAGCTCGGGGACAGTTGTACCTGAAGCTTTCTTT. Translation: CASSSGTVVPEAFF. The chain links TRBV7-8 to TRBJ1-1; 7 bases match TRBD1. The CDR3 loop spans 14 amino acids. Losses at the gene ends were 4 bases for V and 6 bases for J; bases not matched to a gene: 8. Germline V gives CDR1 SGHVS, CDR2 FQNEAQ. Supplemented by reference TRBV7-8 and TRBJ1-1, the full variable domain reads GAGVSQSPRYKVAKRGQDVALRCDPISGHVSLFWYQQALGQGPEFLTYFQNEAQLDKSGLPSDRFFAERPEGSVSTLKIQRTQQEDSAVYLCASSSGTVVPEAFFGQGTRLTVV.

J is TRBJ2-7 and V is TRBV19, with TRBD1 as a possible D gene (5 bases). The CDR3 is made up of 13 amino acids. Germline CDR1 LNHDA, CDR2 SQIVND (reference sequence). Trimming removed 3 bases from V and 5 bases from J, with 11 bases in between. The chain's CDR3 is CASSISRVNEQYF. CDR3 DNA: TGTGCCAGTAGTATCTCCAGGGTGAACGAGCAGTACTTC.

The V gene is TRBV2, the J gene TRBJ1-3; 9 bases align to TRBD1. This CDR3 is built from 13 residues. Germline V lookup: CDR1 SNHLY, CDR2 FYNNEI. The V segment lost 6 bases and the J segment 4 bases; nucleotides outside the gene matches: 1. This chain's CDR3 is CASRGTGGNTIYF. The CDR3 DNA sequence: TGTGCCAGCAGGGGGACAGGGGGAAACACCATATATTTT.

The chain carries TRBV4-1 and TRBJ2-7; 13 bases match TRBD2. J was trimmed by 6 bases and V by 4 bases; bases with no gene match: 9. Germline lookup yields CDR1 MGHRA and CDR2 YSYEKL. The CDR3 covers 16 residues. This chain's CDR3 is CASSPGTSGETTEQYF. CDR3 sequence (DNA): TGCGCCAGCAGCCCCGGGACTAGCGGGGAGACCACCGAGCAGTACTTC.

The chain carries TRBV4-1 and TRBJ1-5; D call uncertain. CDR3 size: 15 residues. Trimming left V 3 bases short and J 3 bases short, with 12 bases between. CDR1 is MGHRA, CDR2 YSYEKL, per germline. The CDR3: CASSHYTGDNQPQHF. In DNA, the CDR3 is TGCGCCAGCAGCCATTATACGGGAGACAATCAGCCCCAGCATTTT.

The rearrangement joins TRBV28 to TRBJ2-5; 9 nucleotides align to TRBD2. The V and J ends lost 5 bases and 0 bases, in that order; junction bases with no gene match: 7. This CDR3 comprises 16 residues. Looked up from germline, CDR1 is MDHEN and CDR2 is SYDVKM. The CDR3 here is CASSKAGGLNQETQYF. The CDR3 DNA sequence: TGTGCCAGCAGTAAAGCGGGGGGACTAAACCAAGAGACCCAGTACTTC.

The chain employs TRBV21-1 and TRBJ1-1. TRBV21-1 is annotated as a pseudogene. This CDR3 has 15 amino acids. CDR3 region: CASSKLGGLETEAFF. The DNA for the CDR3 is TGTGCCAGCAGCAAATTGGGGGGGCTAGAGACTGAAGCTTTCTTT.

This clone came up a few times. The chain has TRBV19 and TRBJ2-7; D possibly corresponds to TRBD1 (5 bases). Germline lookup yields CDR1 LNHDA and CDR2 SQIVND (reference sequence). The CDR3 is 15 residues long. V was pared by 1 base and J by 2 bases, with 12 bases between. The CDR3 loop reads CASSIGQGKAYEQYF. The DNA for the CDR3 is TGTGCCAGTAGTATAGGGCAGGGAAAGGCCTACGAGCAGTACTTC.

The V gene is TRBV5-5, the J gene TRBJ1-1, with D possibly TRBD1 on 5 matching bases. CDR3 size: 16 residues. CDR1 is SGHKS and CDR2 is YYEKEE in the germline V gene (reference sequence). Trimming pared 1 base from V and 0 bases from J, leaving 13 bases between. The CDR3 coding sequence is TGTGCCAGCAGCTTGCGACAGACCCTCATGAACACTGAAGCTTTCTTT. Translated, it gives CASSLRQTLMNTEAFF.

Note on this clone: The sample contains more than one DNA sequence encoding this CDR3. The chain's CDR3 is CASSLRQGATGELFF. The CDR3, as DNA: TGTGCCAGCAGCTTGCGACAGGGGGCGACCGGGGAGCTGTTTTTT. This chain joins TRBV5-6 and TRBJ2-2, with 10 nucleotides matching TRBD1. V lost 1 base to trimming and J lost 5 bases; unmatched junction nucleotides: 2. The CDR3 extends over 15 amino acids. CDR1 SGHDT and CDR2 YYEEEE come from the germline V gene.

The chain employs TRBV28 and TRBJ1-1, with 8 bases fitting TRBD1. With 4 bases clipped from V and 3 bases from J, the junction kept 10 bases outside the gene matches. The CDR3 totals 16 residues. The germline V gene encodes CDR1 MDHEN and CDR2 SYDVKM. In nucleotides, the CDR3 is TGTGCCAGCAGTTCCCAGGGGGCTGGGGCGTACACTGAAGCTTTCTTT. It codes for CASSSQGAGAYTEAFF.

V usage is TRBV6-5 and J usage is TRBJ1-5, with 7 bases identical to TRBD1. The germline V gene has CDR1 MNHEY and CDR2 SVGAGI. This CDR3 comprises 14 residues. V shed 6 bases, J shed 2 bases, and the junction held 4 bases outside the gene matches. The CDR3 sequence is CASSGTGGNQPQHF. The CDR3 DNA reads TGTGCCAGCAGCGGTACAGGGGGCAATCAGCCCCAGCATTTT.

The count of this clone is one. This chain uses TRBV11-2 with TRBJ2-7; no reliable D call. V shed 1 base and J shed 0 bases, with 10 bases lying between them. Looked up from germline, CDR1 is SGHAT and CDR2 is FQNNGV. There are 15 residues in the CDR3. DNA for the CDR3: TGTGCCAGCAGCTTAGGTCCACGAGGCTCCTACGAGCAGTACTTC. This encodes CASSLGPRGSYEQYF.

J is TRBJ1-6 and V is TRBV6-6; the match to TRBD1 covers 7 bases. The CDR3 contains 15 residues. V lost 2 bases to trimming and J lost 10 bases; unmatched junction nucleotides: 8. Germline values: CDR1 MNHNY, CDR2 SVGAGI (reference sequence). The CDR3 sequence: CASSYDPGQTSPLHF. The CDR3 coding sequence is TGTGCCAGCAGTTACGACCCGGGACAGACATCACCCCTCCACTTT.

This clone was found once. The chain couples TRBV5-1 to TRBJ1-2, with 10 nucleotides matching TRBD1. CDR1 SGHRS and CDR2 YFSETQ come from the germline V gene. There are 16 residues in the CDR3. V was pared by 3 bases and J by 8 bases, with 13 bases of the junction left unmatched. The chain's CDR3 is CASSWGQGSGMRGYTF. For the CDR3, the DNA is TGCGCCAGCAGCTGGGGACAGGGGAGCGGAATGAGGGGCTACACCTTC.

J is TRBJ2-3 and V is TRBV9; weak D call: TRBD1 (5 bases). The germline V gene has CDR1 SGDLS and CDR2 YYNGEE. The CDR3 extends over 14 amino acids. Between the trimmed V and J ends, which lost 0 bases and 9 bases, there was a span of 14 bases. CDR3 DNA sequence: TGTGCCAGCAGCGTAGGTATGGGGCTTTCGACGCAGTATTTT. Residues: CASSVGMGLSTQYF.

The rearrangement joins TRBV7-6 to TRBJ2-3; possibly TRBD2 for D (6 bases). CDR1 is SGHVS and CDR2 is FNYEAQ in the germline V gene. V was trimmed by 5 bases and J by 4 bases, leaving 13 bases between them. This CDR3 contains 14 residues. CDR3 amino acids: CASSLTRSSDTQYF. CDR3 DNA sequence: TGTGCCAGCAGCCTGACTAGGAGTTCAGATACGCAGTATTTT.